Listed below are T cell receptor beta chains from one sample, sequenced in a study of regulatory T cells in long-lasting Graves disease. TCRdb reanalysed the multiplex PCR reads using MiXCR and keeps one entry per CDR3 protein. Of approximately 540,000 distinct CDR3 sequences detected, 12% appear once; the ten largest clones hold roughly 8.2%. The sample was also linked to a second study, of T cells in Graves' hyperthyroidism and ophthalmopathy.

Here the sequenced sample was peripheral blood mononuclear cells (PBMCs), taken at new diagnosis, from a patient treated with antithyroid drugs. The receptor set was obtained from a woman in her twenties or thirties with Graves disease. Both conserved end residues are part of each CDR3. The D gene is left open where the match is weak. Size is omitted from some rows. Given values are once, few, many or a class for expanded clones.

CAISESTGAGTEAFF TGTGCCATCAGTGAGTCTACAGGGGCGGGGACTGAAGCTTTCTTT many TRBJ1-1 TRBV10-3 15 TRBD1
CASRITGGGNLLAKNIQYF TGTGCCAGCAGGATAACGGGGGGAGGGAATCTACTAGCCAAAAACATTCAGTACTTC many TRBJ2-4 TRBV12-3/TRBV12-4 19 TRBD2
CASSRGITAQSYEQYF TGTGCCAGCTCACGCGGAATCACTGCCCAATCCTACGAGCAGTACTTC many TRBJ2-7 TRBV18 16 .
CASSPLTDNEQFF TGTGCCAGCAGCCCTTTGACGGACAATGAGCAGTTCTTC few TRBJ2-1 TRBV7-3 13 .
CASSYSIREGLPETQYF TGTGCCAGCAGTTACTCTATCCGGGAGGGCCTCCCAGAGACCCAGTACTTC many TRBJ2-5 TRBV6-2/TRBV6-3 17 TRBD2
CASSLLGQSPYNSPLHF TGTGCCAGCAGTTTACTTGGACAGTCCCCGTATAATTCACCCCTCCACTTT few TRBJ1-6 TRBV28 17 .
CASSYPARKIARAHNEQFF TGTGCCAGCAGTTACCCGGCGAGAAAAATAGCGCGGGCCCACAATGAGCAGTTCTTC few TRBJ2-1 TRBV6-2/TRBV6-3 19 .
CASSLFVAGARETQYF TGTGCCAGCAGCTTATTTGTAGCGGGAGCACGGGAGACCCAGTACTTC many TRBJ2-5 TRBV11-2 16 TRBD2
CASSYGGVSSYEQYF TGTGCCAGCAGTTATGGGGGAGTTAGCTCCTACGAGCAGTACTTC many TRBJ2-7 TRBV2 15 .
CASRGGLGYNEQFF TGTGCCAGCAGAGGGGGTTTGGGATACAATGAGCAGTTCTTC many TRBJ2-1 TRBV19 14 .
CAWSPPSSYNEQFF TGTGCCTGGAGTCCCCCTAGCTCCTACAATGAGCAGTTCTTC few TRBJ2-1 TRBV30 14 .
CASRTWTSGRGADTQYF TGTGCCAGCAGGACGTGGACTAGCGGGAGAGGGGCAGATACGCAGTATTTT . TRBJ2-3 TRBV7-9 17 TRBD2
CASSFYGTSGTDTQYF TGTGCCAGCAGCTTTTACGGGACTAGCGGCACAGATACGCAGTATTTT . TRBJ2-3 TRBV7-8 16 TRBD2
CASRKLAKNIQYF TGTGCCAGCCGAAAACTAGCCAAAAACATTCAGTACTTC many TRBJ2-4 TRBV2 13 .
CASSSRVIYNEQFF TGTGCCAGCAGCTCCCGGGTCATTTACAATGAGCAGTTCTTC many TRBJ2-1 TRBV6-2/TRBV6-3 14 .
CASSPPGASHTQYF TGTGCCAGCAGTCCGCCCGGGGCGTCGCATACGCAGTATTTT . TRBJ2-3 TRBV28 14 .
CAGSNSPNTEAFF TGTGCCGGATCGAACAGCCCGAACACTGAAGCTTTCTTT few TRBJ1-1 TRBV28 13 .
CASSLAAETRNIQYF TGTGCCAGCAGCTTAGCGGCAGAAACCCGCAACATTCAGTACTTC few TRBJ2-4 TRBV7-2 15 .
CASSLAAGGASTEAFF TGTGCCAGCAGCCTCGCAGCAGGGGGCGCGAGCACTGAAGCTTTCTTT . TRBJ1-1 TRBV7-8 16 TRBD1
CSVRDIQETQYF TGCAGCGTCCGGGACATCCAAGAGACCCAGTACTTC few TRBJ2-5 TRBV29-1 12 .